This entry lists 18 T cell receptor beta chains sequenced from one sample in a study of early T cells in non-severe SARS-CoV-2 infection (dated by TCRdb to the early 2020s). The library was generated by 5' RACE. The sequencer listed for this sample is NextSeq 500. TCRdb handled the public reads itself, with Q25 trimming in fastp and clone calling in MiXCR, and kept productive beta chains. Each entry is one CDR3 protein sequence, shown with its most common DNA and genes. This sample is represented by more than 90,000 distinct CDR3 sequences; approximately 11% of them were singletons. The top ten hold 5.1% of the sample. The specimen sequenced was whole blood. The receptors were sampled from an adult who was a healthcare worker with PCR-confirmed SARS-CoV-2 infection or an uninfected control (not recorded which).

In this sample, this clonotype turned up many times. The gene calls are TRBV25-1 and TRBJ2-7; D call uncertain. V gave up 3 bases and J gave up 4 bases, with 10 bases separating them. The CDR3 sequence is 13 residues long. The germline V gene has CDR1 MGHDK and CDR2 SYGVNS. The CDR3 nucleotides are TGTGCCAGCAGTGATGGCAGATCATACGAGCAGTACTTC. Translated: CASSDGRSYEQYF.

This chain uses TRBV6-5 with TRBJ2-7; 7 bases align to TRBD1. Per germline, CDR1 MNHEY and CDR2 SVGAGI. V trimming: 7 bases; J trimming: 6 bases; junction bases outside the gene matches: 12. The CDR3 consists of 14 residues. The chain's CDR3 is CASNQQGSPREQYF. CDR3 nucleotides: TGTGCCAGCAATCAACAGGGGTCCCCTCGCGAGCAGTACTTC.

This clonotype appeared many times. The rearrangement joins TRBV20-1 to TRBJ1-3; a possible D gene is TRBD1 (6 bases). The germline CDR1 and CDR2 sequences are DFQATT and SNEGSKA (reference sequence). CDR3 length: 19 residues. V lost 2 bases and J 0 bases, leaving 23 bases between the germline ends. In DNA, the CDR3 is TGCAGTGCTAGACGACCTTCAGACAGGTTCCCTTACTCTGGAAACACCATATATTTT. Its protein is CSARRPSDRFPYSGNTIYF.

This chain connects TRBV5-1 to TRBJ1-2; the D gene is possibly TRBD1 (6 bases). The V and J ends lost 3 bases and 5 bases respectively, with 11 bases between them. The germline gives CDR1 SGHRS, CDR2 YFSETQ. The CDR3 sequence is 13 residues long. DNA for the CDR3: TGCGCCAGCAGCTACGGGACAATGTATGGCTACACCTTC. As protein: CASSYGTMYGYTF.

The chain carries TRBV18 and TRBJ2-7; the D is unclear. CDR3 length equals 13 residues. Between the trimmed V and J ends, which lost 2 bases and 3 bases, there was a span of 8 bases. CDR1 is KGHSH and CDR2 is LQKENI in the germline V gene. CDR3 region: CASSPYVVYEQYF. In nucleotides, the CDR3 is TGTGCCAGCTCACCATATGTAGTCTACGAGCAGTACTTC.

The V call is TRBV6-5, the J call TRBJ1-2, with D unclear. The length of the CDR3 is 13 residues. Germline V gives CDR1 MNHEY, CDR2 SVGAGI. Trimming left V 5 bases short and J 13 bases short, with 20 bases between. This CDR3 is CASSSPGSRIGTF. The CDR3 region has the DNA TGTGCCAGCAGTAGTCCGGGGTCTAGGATTGGCACCTTC.

V and J are TRBV4-2 and TRBJ1-6, with 9 bases lining up with TRBD1. Germline values: CDR1 LGHNA, CDR2 YNFKEQ. The CDR3 length is 21 residues. V lost 4 bases, J lost 0 bases, and 16 bases stayed unmatched. CDR3 residues: CASSPYPGQGTTSSYNSPLHF. The CDR3 region has the DNA TGTGCCAGCAGCCCATACCCGGGACAGGGAACTACGAGCTCCTATAATTCACCCCTCCACTTT.

The J gene is TRBJ1-4, the V gene TRBV12-3 or TRBV12-4, with TRBD1 matching 7 bases. The junction had 5 bases not matched to a gene; V was cut back by 7 bases and J by 0 bases. This CDR3 contains 15 residues. CDR3 protein: CASKGTDSTNEKLFF. The CDR3, as DNA: TGTGCCAGCAAAGGGACAGACTCAACTAATGAAAAACTGTTTTTT.

This clonotype appeared a few times. This sequence joins TRBV20-1 and TRBJ1-2; D unclear. V was clipped by 1 base and J by 6 bases, with 12 bases between them. The CDR3 totals 13 residues. Germline V lookup: CDR1 DFQATT, CDR2 SNEGSKA (reference sequence). The CDR3 DNA follows: TGCAGTGCTAGAGTTGGGAGGGAACATGGCTACACCTTC. Its translation: CSARVGREHGYTF.

The gene calls are TRBV6-2 or TRBV6-3 and TRBJ2-1, with a weak D call TRBD1 (6 bases). This CDR3 is built from 14 residues. V lost 2 bases to trimming and J lost 7 bases, with 12 bases between them. CDR1 is MNHEY and CDR2 is SVGEGT in the germline V gene. CDR3 nucleotides: TGTGCCAGCAGTTACGGGGGCAGGTGGAATGAGCAGTTCTTC. Protein product: CASSYGGRWNEQFF.

The rearrangement joins TRBV20-1 to TRBJ1-1; D is uncertain. Per the germline V gene, CDR1 is DFQATT and CDR2 is SNEGSKA (reference sequence). CDR3 length equals 15 residues. The V end was cut by 0 bases, the J end by 0 bases, with 11 bases between. This CDR3 is CSARDLKQLNTEAFF. The CDR3 nucleotides read TGCAGTGCTAGAGATCTAAAACAGCTGAACACTGAAGCTTTCTTT.

This clonotype was observed at least ten times. The rearrangement uses TRBV7-9 and TRBJ2-1; tentatively, D is TRBD1 (6 bases). Germline V lookup: CDR1 SEHNR, CDR2 FQNEAQ (reference sequence). V was trimmed by 4 bases and J by 7 bases, leaving 17 bases between them. CDR3 length: 15 amino acids. CDR3 region: CASSSVGGHKNEQFF. The CDR3 DNA is TGTGCCAGCAGCTCTGTAGGGGGACACAAAAATGAGCAGTTCTTC.

This clonotype was counted only a few times. The chain is built from TRBV20-1 and TRBJ1-5, with D possibly being TRBD1 (5 bases). The V gene's germline CDR1 is DFQATT and CDR2 SNEGSKA (reference sequence). V gave up 1 base and J gave up 6 bases, with 16 bases separating them. The CDR3 is 15 residues long. In DNA form, the CDR3 reads TGCAGTGCTAGAGTTGGTGGGAGGGGCCGTCAGCCCCAGCATTTT. Its protein product is CSARVGGRGRQPQHF.

J is TRBJ2-3 and V is TRBV10-1, with 9 positions matching TRBD2. Germline V gene data show CDR1 as WNHNN and CDR2 as SYGVQD (reference sequence). This CDR3 spans 16 amino acids. V gave up 7 bases and J gave up 4 bases; unmatched junction bases: 12. In nucleotides, the CDR3 is TGCGCCAGCACCTCAGGAGCGGGAGGAGGAGCAGATACGCAGTATTTT. Its protein is CASTSGAGGGADTQYF.

This clonotype has at least ten counts. This chain links TRBV25-1 with TRBJ1-2; D is unresolved. Germline V CDR1 and CDR2: MGHDK, SYGVNS. Trimming took 5 bases from V and 5 from J, leaving 9 bases between them. CDR3 length equals 12 residues. In DNA form, the CDR3 reads TGTGCCAGCAGTCTGGATAGGTATGGCTACACCTTC. Protein sequence: CASSLDRYGYTF.

V gene TRBV4-1 combines with J gene TRBJ2-3, with D possibly called TRBD1 or TRBD2 (5 bases each). The CDR3 length is 14 residues. Germline V gene lookup returns CDR1 MGHRA and CDR2 YSYEKL. V dropped 3 bases and J dropped 8 bases, with 15 bases sitting between them. CDR3 coding DNA: TGCGCCAGCAGCCAGGGGACCTCCTCGCGTACGCAGTATTTT. Protein product: CASSQGTSSRTQYF.

V is TRBV29-1 and J is TRBJ1-1; 7 positions agree with TRBD1. Germline V gene data show CDR1 as SQVTM and CDR2 as ANQGSEA. This CDR3 comprises 12 residues. With V trimmed by 4 bases and J by 3 bases, 2 bases remained unmatched. The chain's CDR3 is CSVARGDTEAFF. For the CDR3, the DNA is TGCAGCGTTGCCAGGGGGGACACTGAAGCTTTCTTT.

In its sample, this clonotype was seen a few times. The chain couples TRBV7-2 to TRBJ2-3; D unclear. Trimming stripped 1 base from V and 7 bases from J, with 6 bases between. Germline V gives CDR1 SGHTA, CDR2 FQGNSA. This CDR3 has 12 amino acids. In nucleotides, the CDR3 is TGTGCCAGCAGCTTAGGGCTAAATACGCAGTATTTT. As protein: CASSLGLNTQYF. The whole variable domain, remainder taken from reference TRBV7-2 and TRBJ2-3, is GAGVSQSPSNKVTEKGKDVELRCDPISGHTALYWYRQSLGQGLEFLIYFQGNSAPDKSGLPSDRFSAERTGGSVSTLTIQRTQQEDSAVYLCASSLGLNTQYFGPGTRLTVL.